The 24 T cell receptor beta chains presented below share a single source sample, sequenced in a study of CD8 T cells in Susac syndrome. RNA was extracted with the RNeasy kit, and a quantity of roughly 0.5 to 1 ug was reverse transcribed using random hexamers. MiXCR, run by TCRdb on the immunoSEQ multiplex PCR reads, gives a single entry per CDR3 protein. The repertoire holds around 200,000 distinct CDR3 sequences, with roughly 94% as singletons. Sequenced: CD4+ T cells from PBMCs. These receptors all come from a human donor with Susac syndrome.

V gene TRBV12-3 or TRBV12-4 combines with J gene TRBJ1-2; tentative D call: TRBD1 (5 bases). Trimming removed 5 bases from V and 7 bases from J, with 20 bases in between. The CDR3 runs to 15 residues. The CDR3 DNA reads TGTGCCAGCAGTCCCACTAGGGATGTCGGGGGTGGCTACACCTTC. Amino acids: CASSPTRDVGGGYTF.

V usage is TRBV5-1 and J usage is TRBJ2-5; D gene uncertain. The V end lost 1 base, the J end lost 4 bases, and 11 bases lay between the germline ends. The V gene's germline CDR1 is SGHRS and CDR2 YFSETQ. CDR3 length equals 14 residues. In nucleotides, the CDR3 is TGCGCCAGCAGCTTGATGGCAGATGGAGAGACCCAGTACTTC. It is translated as CASSLMADGETQYF.

The chain has TRBV6-2 or TRBV6-3 and TRBJ2-7; 8 bases align to TRBD2. The CDR3 extends over 13 amino acids. The ends lost 5 bases at V and 2 bases at J; junction bases unmatched: 2. Germline values: CDR1 MNHEY, CDR2 SVGEGT. The CDR3 DNA sequence: TGTGCCAGCAGTCAGGGACTAGCCTACGAGCAGTACTTC. Amino acid sequence: CASSQGLAYEQYF.

About this clonotype itself: A read error may account for a junction end that differs from germline. The rearrangement uses TRBV4-1 and TRBJ1-4; tentative D call: TRBD1 (5 bases). CDR3 length equals 15 residues. The germline V gene has CDR1 MGHRA and CDR2 YSYEKL. In DNA form, the CDR3 reads TGCGCCAGCAGTCAAGGGAAGGGGACTAATGAAAAACTGTTTTTT. Translated, it gives CASSQGKGTNEKLFF.

As to this clonotype: An end of the junction differs from the germline gene, which may be a read error. The J gene is TRBJ1-5, the V gene TRBV5-1; D is uncertain. CDR1 and CDR2 (germline): SGHRS, YFSETQ. The CDR3 is made up of 13 amino acids. The CDR3 sequence is CASSLAGGQPQHF. Here the CDR3 DNA reads TGTGCCAGCAGTTTGGCGGGAGGTCAGCCCCAGCATTTT.

This clonotype has a single count. The chain has TRBV30 and TRBJ2-7; 13 bases match TRBD2. Losses at the gene ends were 5 bases for V and 2 bases for J; bases not matched to a gene: 6. The germline V gene has CDR1 GTSNPN and CDR2 SVGIG (reference sequence). There are 15 residues in the CDR3. The CDR3 here is CAWAPTSGRAYEQYF. For the CDR3, the DNA is TGTGCCTGGGCCCCAACTAGCGGGAGGGCCTACGAGCAGTACTTC.

The rearrangement links TRBV9 to TRBJ2-1, with TRBD1 matching 9 bases. The length of the CDR3 is 13 residues. The trim removed 3 bases at V and 5 bases at J, leaving 0 bases unmatched. Germline V gene sequence: CDR1 SGDLS, CDR2 YYNGEE. In DNA, the CDR3 is TGTGCCAGCAGCGGGACAGGGGACAATGAGCAGTTCTTC. Its translation: CASSGTGDNEQFF. Supplemented by reference TRBV9 and TRBJ2-1, the full variable domain reads DSGVTQTPKHLITATGQRVTLRCSPRSGDLSVYWYQQSLDQGLQFLIQYYNGEERAKGNILERFSAQQFPDLHSELNLSSLELGDSALYFCASSGTGDNEQFFGPGTRLTVL.

This chain uses TRBV19 with TRBJ2-2; no firm D call. This CDR3 is built from 14 residues. Germline CDR1 reads LNHDA; CDR2 reads SQIVND (reference sequence). Deletions cut 4 bases from V and 6 bases from J, with 12 bases between. CDR3: CASSRTAHAGELFF. CDR3 DNA sequence: TGTGCCAGTAGTAGGACCGCCCACGCCGGGGAGCTGTTTTTT. Drawing the rest from reference TRBV19 and TRBJ2-2, the complete variable domain is DGGITQSPKYLFRKEGQNVTLSCEQNLNHDAMYWYRQDPGQGLRLIYYSQIVNDFQKGDIAEGYSVSREKKESFPLTVTSAQKNPTAFYLCASSRTAHAGELFFGEGSRLTVL.

The chain is built from TRBV5-4 and TRBJ1-6; D gene uncertain. The CDR3 spans 17 residues. Germline CDR1 reads SGHNT; CDR2 reads YYREEE (reference sequence). V shed 4 bases and J shed 2 bases, with 16 bases lying between them. DNA of the CDR3: TGTGCCAGCAGCCTATGGACCCAAAGCACCTATAATTCACCCCTCCACTTT. Protein sequence: CASSLWTQSTYNSPLHF.

The V and J genes are TRBV5-1 and TRBJ1-1; 11 bases are a match to TRBD1. V lost 4 bases and J lost 2; bases outside the gene matches: 10. Looked up from germline, CDR1 is SGHRS and CDR2 is YFSETQ. This CDR3 contains 17 residues. This CDR3 is CASSRRGQGAPNTEAFF. The DNA of the CDR3 is TGCGCCAGCAGCCGGAGAGGACAGGGGGCACCCAACACTGAAGCTTTCTTT.

The chain is built from TRBV15 and TRBJ2-7; D is unresolved. In germline, CDR1 is LNHNV, CDR2 YYDKDF (reference sequence). The CDR3 length is 15 residues. Between the trimmed V and J ends, which lost 0 bases and 1 base, there was a span of 10 bases. CDR3 amino acids: CATSRDLDRSYEQYF. CDR3 in DNA: TGTGCCACCAGCAGAGATCTCGATCGGTCCTACGAGCAGTACTTC.

This clonotype has more than one count but fewer than ten. One end of the junction varies from germline; a read error may be responsible. The genes are TRBV27 and TRBJ2-7; 10 nucleotides match TRBD1. Per germline, CDR1 MNHEY and CDR2 SMNVEV (reference sequence). The CDR3 contains 14 residues. CDR3 in amino acids: CASRGQGRSYEQYF. In nucleotides, the CDR3 is TGTGCCAGCAGGGGACAGGGGAGGTCCTACGAGCAGTATTTC.

V and J are TRBV6-2 or TRBV6-3 and TRBJ1-1; the D is unclear. V was cut by 10 bases and J by 1 base, with 13 bases left in between. The CDR3 is 13 amino acids. CDR1 and CDR2 (germline): MNHEY, SVGEGT. CDR3 DNA: TGTGCCACCGTGGAGTCGGGGAACACTGAAGCTTTCTTT. Its translation is CATVESGNTEAFF.

In its sample, this clonotype was seen a few times. The chain combines TRBV7-2 with TRBJ2-5; no reliable D call. The germline V gene encodes CDR1 SGHTA and CDR2 FQGNSA. This CDR3 has 14 residues. Trimming took off 5 bases at V and 0 bases at J, with 10 bases between the two ends. DNA for the CDR3: TGTGCCAGCAGCCGAGGATCGTACCAAGAGACCCAGTACTTC. This gives the protein CASSRGSYQETQYF.

The gene calls are TRBV28 and TRBJ2-1; D might be TRBD2 (6 bases). Germline CDR1 MDHEN, CDR2 SYDVKM. V dropped 5 bases and J dropped 7 bases, with 18 bases sitting between them. The CDR3 consists of 15 residues. The CDR3 is CASSDPLAGRNEQFF. The CDR3, as DNA: TGTGCCAGCAGTGATCCCCTCGCGGGGCGGAATGAGCAGTTCTTC. Variable domain in full (rest from reference TRBV28 and TRBJ2-1): DVKVTQSSRYLVKRTGEKVFLECVQDMDHENMFWYRQDPGLGLRLIYFSYDVKMKEKGDIPEGYSVSREKKERFSLILESASTNQTSMYLCASSDPLAGRNEQFFGPGTRLTVL.

The chain recombines TRBV7-9 with TRBJ2-2, with D tentatively TRBD2 (6 bases). Germline CDR1 and CDR2: SEHNR and FQNEAQ (reference sequence). This CDR3 is 14 amino acids long. The ends were cut back, 5 bases at V and 4 bases at J, with 11 bases in the middle. This chain's CDR3 is CASSAWRGTGELFF. As DNA, the CDR3 is TGTGCCAGCAGCGCCTGGCGGGGCACCGGGGAGCTGTTTTTT.

The gene calls are TRBV7-9 and TRBJ1-1; D ambiguous. The CDR3 loop spans 13 amino acids. Germline values: CDR1 SEHNR, CDR2 FQNEAQ (reference sequence). V gave up 6 bases and J gave up 3 bases, with 11 bases separating them. The CDR3 is CASRYDKDTEAFF. The CDR3, as DNA: TGTGCCAGCAGATACGACAAGGACACTGAAGCTTTCTTT.

The genes are TRBV6-2 or TRBV6-3 and TRBJ2-1; 8 nucleotides match TRBD2. Germline V gene sequence: CDR1 MNHEY, CDR2 SVGEGT. The CDR3 totals 16 residues. The J segment lost 6 bases and the V segment lost 6 bases, leaving 13 bases of the junction unmatched. The CDR3 DNA reads TGTGCCAGCAGCCGGCTAGCGGGCCCCTCCGGCAATGAGCAGTTCTTC. Protein product: CASSRLAGPSGNEQFF.

This chain connects TRBV28 to TRBJ1-6, with D uncertain. Looked up from germline, CDR1 is MDHEN and CDR2 is SYDVKM. V lost 6 bases and J 5 bases, leaving 11 bases between the germline ends. This CDR3 has 14 residues. CDR3 nucleotide sequence: TGTGCCAGCAGCCGAGTCCCAGATAATTCACCCCTCCACTTT. Amino acid sequence: CASSRVPDNSPLHF.

As to this clonotype: The junction and the germline gene differ at one end; a read error may be behind it. The rearrangement links TRBV7-6 to TRBJ1-1; D call uncertain. The CDR3 is made up of 14 amino acids. Per germline, CDR1 SGHVS and CDR2 FNYEAQ. As DNA, the CDR3 is TGTGCCAGCGGCTTACGACGGGGAAACACTGAAGCTTTCTTT. This sequence encodes CASGLRRGNTEAFF.

V is TRBV18 and J is TRBJ1-4, with 7 bases that match TRBD1. Trimming removed 4 bases from V and 6 bases from J; junction bases left unmatched: 5. The germline V gene has CDR1 KGHSH and CDR2 LQKENI. The CDR3 totals 14 residues. The CDR3 is CASSLGQVHEKLFF. CDR3 in DNA: TGTGCCAGCTCACTCGGACAGGTCCATGAAAAACTGTTTTTT.

The chain employs TRBV12-3 or TRBV12-4 and TRBJ2-7; D might be TRBD1 (6 bases). The CDR3 sequence is 14 residues long. V was cut by 2 bases and J by 4 bases, with 12 bases left in between. The CDR3 nucleotides are TGTGCCAGCAGTTTAAGGGAAACAGGGTACGAGCAGTACTTC. This codes for CASSLRETGYEQYF.

The J gene is TRBJ2-1, the V gene TRBV30; TRBD2 matches 12 bases. The germline gives CDR1 GTSNPN, CDR2 SVGIG (reference sequence). There are 14 residues in the CDR3. V gave up 3 bases and J gave up 8 bases; unmatched junction bases: 5. This CDR3 reads CAWSLAGGPDEQFF. The CDR3 nucleotides read TGTGCCTGGAGCCTAGCGGGAGGGCCGGATGAGCAGTTCTTC.

The V call is TRBV6-2 or TRBV6-3, the J call TRBJ2-1; D is uncertain. The CDR3 has 15 residues. V was shortened by 6 bases and J by 0 bases, with 12 bases between the two germline ends. Germline loops: CDR1 MNHEY, CDR2 SVGEGT. The CDR3 loop reads CASSPWSNSYNEQFF. CDR3 nucleotide sequence: TGTGCCAGCAGCCCCTGGTCAAACTCCTACAATGAGCAGTTCTTC.